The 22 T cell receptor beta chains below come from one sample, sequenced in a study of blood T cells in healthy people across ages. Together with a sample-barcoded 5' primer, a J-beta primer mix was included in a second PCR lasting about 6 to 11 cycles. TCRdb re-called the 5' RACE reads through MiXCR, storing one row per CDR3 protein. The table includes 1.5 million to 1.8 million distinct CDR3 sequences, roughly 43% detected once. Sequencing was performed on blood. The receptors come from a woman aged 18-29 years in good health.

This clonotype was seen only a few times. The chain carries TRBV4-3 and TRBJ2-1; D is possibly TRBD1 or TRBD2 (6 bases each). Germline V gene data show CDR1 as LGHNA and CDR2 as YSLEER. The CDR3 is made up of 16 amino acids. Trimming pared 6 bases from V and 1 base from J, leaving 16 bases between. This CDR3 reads CASSKGGSSSYNEQFF. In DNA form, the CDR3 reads TGCGCCAGCAGTAAAGGGGGGAGTAGTTCCTACAATGAGCAGTTCTTC.

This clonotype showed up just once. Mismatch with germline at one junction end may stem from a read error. CDR3 DNA: TGTGTCAGCAGTTCGGACCAGCGAAGGGAGACCCAGTACTTC. Residues: CVSSSDQRRETQYF. The chain employs TRBV12-3 or TRBV12-4 and TRBJ2-5; D is uncertain. CDR3 length: 14 amino acids.

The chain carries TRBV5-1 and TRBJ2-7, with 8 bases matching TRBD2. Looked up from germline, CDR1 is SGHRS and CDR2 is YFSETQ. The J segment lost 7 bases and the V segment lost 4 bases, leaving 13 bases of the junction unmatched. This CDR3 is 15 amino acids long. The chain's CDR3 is CASSTGLVTNNEQYF. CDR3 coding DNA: TGCGCCAGCAGCACGGGACTAGTCACTAACAATGAGCAGTACTTC.

The CDR3, as DNA: TGCGCCAGCAGGGGGCTAGCCAGCTCCTACAATGAGCAGTACTTC. Protein sequence: CASRGLASSYNEQYF. The gene calls are TRBV5-1 and TRBJ2-1; D might be TRBD1 or TRBD2, each matching 5 bases. The J call is doubtful: the DNA matches TRBJ2-7 better. CDR1 SGHRS and CDR2 YFSETQ come from the germline V gene. The length of the CDR3 is 15 residues.

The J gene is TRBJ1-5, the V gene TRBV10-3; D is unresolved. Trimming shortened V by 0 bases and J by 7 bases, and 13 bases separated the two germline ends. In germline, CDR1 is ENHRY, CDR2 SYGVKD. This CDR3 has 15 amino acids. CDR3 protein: CAISESIPEIQPQHF. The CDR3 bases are TGTGCCATCAGTGAGTCGATACCAGAGATCCAGCCCCAGCATTTT.

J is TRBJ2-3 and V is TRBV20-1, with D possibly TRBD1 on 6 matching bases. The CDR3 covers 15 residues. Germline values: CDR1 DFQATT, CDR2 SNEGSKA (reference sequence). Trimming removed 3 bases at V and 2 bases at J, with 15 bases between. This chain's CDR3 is CSARDPGQSTDTQYF. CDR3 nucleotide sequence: TGCAGTGCTAGGGATCCCGGACAGTCCACAGATACGCAGTATTTT.

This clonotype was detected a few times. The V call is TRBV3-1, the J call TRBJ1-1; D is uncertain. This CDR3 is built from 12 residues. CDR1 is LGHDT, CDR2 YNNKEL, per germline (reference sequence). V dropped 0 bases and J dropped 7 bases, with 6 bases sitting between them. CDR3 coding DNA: TGTGCCAGCAGCCAAGACATGGGTGAAGCTTTCTTT. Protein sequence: CASSQDMGEAFF.

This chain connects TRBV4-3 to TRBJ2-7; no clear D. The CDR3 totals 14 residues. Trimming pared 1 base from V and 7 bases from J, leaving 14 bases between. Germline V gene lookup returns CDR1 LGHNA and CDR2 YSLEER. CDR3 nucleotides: TGCGCCAGCAGCCAAGGTTTGACGGTGGATGAGCAGTACTTC. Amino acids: CASSQGLTVDEQYF.

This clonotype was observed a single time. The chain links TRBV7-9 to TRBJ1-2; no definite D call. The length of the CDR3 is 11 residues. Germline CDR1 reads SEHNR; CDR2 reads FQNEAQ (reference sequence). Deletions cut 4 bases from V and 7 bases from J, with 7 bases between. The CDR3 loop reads CASSSFSGYTF. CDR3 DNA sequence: TGTGCCAGCAGCTCCTTTTCTGGCTACACCTTC.

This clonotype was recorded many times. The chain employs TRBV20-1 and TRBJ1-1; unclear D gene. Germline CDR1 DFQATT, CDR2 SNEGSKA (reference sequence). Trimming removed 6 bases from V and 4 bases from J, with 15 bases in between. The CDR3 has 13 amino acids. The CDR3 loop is CSAGRIEATEAFF. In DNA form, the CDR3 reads TGCAGTGCCGGGAGAATCGAGGCCACTGAAGCTTTCTTT.

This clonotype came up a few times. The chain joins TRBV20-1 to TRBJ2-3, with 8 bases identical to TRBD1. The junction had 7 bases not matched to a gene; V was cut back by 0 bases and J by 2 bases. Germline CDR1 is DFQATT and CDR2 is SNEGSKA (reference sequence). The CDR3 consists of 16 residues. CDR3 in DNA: TGCAGTGCTAGAGACCAGACAGGGGTGCCCACAGATACGCAGTATTTT. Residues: CSARDQTGVPTDTQYF.

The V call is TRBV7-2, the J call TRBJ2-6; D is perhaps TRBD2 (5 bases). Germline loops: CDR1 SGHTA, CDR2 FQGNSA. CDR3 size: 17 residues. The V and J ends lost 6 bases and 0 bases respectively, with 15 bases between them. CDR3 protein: CASSSQVRGSGANVLTF. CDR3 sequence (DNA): TGTGCCAGCAGTTCCCAGGTCCGGGGCTCTGGGGCCAACGTCCTGACTTTC.

The CDR3 spells CASSSQRWNTEAFF. DNA of the CDR3: TGTGCCAGCAGCTCTCAGCGATGGAACACTGAAGCTTTCTTT. The rearrangement joins TRBV7-9 to TRBJ1-1; D ambiguous. Deletions cut 4 bases from V and 1 base from J, with 10 bases between. The CDR3 is made up of 14 amino acids. Germline-derived CDR1 and CDR2 are SEHNR and FQNEAQ (reference sequence). The complete variable domain, with remaining parts taken from reference TRBV7-9 and TRBJ1-1, reads DTGVSQNPRHKITKRGQNVTFRCDPISEHNRLYWYRQTLGQGPEFLTYFQNEAQLEKSRLLSDRFSAERPKGSFSTLEIQRTEQGDSAMYLCASSSQRWNTEAFFGQGTRLTVV.

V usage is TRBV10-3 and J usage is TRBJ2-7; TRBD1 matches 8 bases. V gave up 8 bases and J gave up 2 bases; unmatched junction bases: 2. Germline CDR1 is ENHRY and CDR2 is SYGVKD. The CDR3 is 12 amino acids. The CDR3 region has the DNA TGTGCCATCCTGGACAGGGCCTACGAGCAGTACTTC. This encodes CAILDRAYEQYF.

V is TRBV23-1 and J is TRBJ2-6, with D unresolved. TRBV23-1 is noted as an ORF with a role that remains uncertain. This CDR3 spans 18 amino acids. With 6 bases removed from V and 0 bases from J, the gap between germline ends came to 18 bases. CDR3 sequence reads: CASRPPGGDGSGANVLTF. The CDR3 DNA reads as TGCGCCAGCAGACCCCCGGGCGGAGATGGCTCTGGGGCCAACGTCCTGACTTTC.

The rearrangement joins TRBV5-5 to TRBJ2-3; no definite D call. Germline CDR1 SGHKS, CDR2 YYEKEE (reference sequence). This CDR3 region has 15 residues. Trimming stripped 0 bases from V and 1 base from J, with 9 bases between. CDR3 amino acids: CASSLDYGGTDTQYF. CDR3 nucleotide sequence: TGTGCCAGCAGCTTGGACTACGGAGGCACAGATACGCAGTATTTT.

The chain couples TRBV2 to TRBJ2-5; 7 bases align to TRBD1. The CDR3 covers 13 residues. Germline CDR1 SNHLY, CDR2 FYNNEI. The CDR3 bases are TGTGCTTGCAGTAGGGACAGCCAAGAGACCCAGTACTTC. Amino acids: CACSRDSQETQYF.

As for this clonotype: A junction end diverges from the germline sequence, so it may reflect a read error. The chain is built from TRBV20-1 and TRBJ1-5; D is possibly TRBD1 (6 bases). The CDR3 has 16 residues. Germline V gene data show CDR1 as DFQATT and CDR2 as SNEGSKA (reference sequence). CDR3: CSASALGGHSNRPQHF. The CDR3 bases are TGCAGTGCTAGTGCGTTGGGGGGGCATAGCAATCGGCCCCAGCATTTT.

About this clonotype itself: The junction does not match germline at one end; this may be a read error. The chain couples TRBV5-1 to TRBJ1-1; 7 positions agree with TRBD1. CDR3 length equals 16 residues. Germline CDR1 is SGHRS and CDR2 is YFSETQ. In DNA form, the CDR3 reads TGCGCCAGCAGCTTCGGCAGGGGGAGTATGAACACTAAAGCTTTCTTT. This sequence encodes CASSFGRGSMNTKAFF. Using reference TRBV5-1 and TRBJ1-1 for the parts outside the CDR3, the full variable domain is KAGVTQTPRYLIKTRGQQVTLSCSPISGHRSVSWYQQTPGQGLQFLFEYFSETQRNKGNFPGRFSGRQFSNSRSEMNVSTLELGDSALYLCASSFGRGSMNTKAFFGQGTRLTVV.

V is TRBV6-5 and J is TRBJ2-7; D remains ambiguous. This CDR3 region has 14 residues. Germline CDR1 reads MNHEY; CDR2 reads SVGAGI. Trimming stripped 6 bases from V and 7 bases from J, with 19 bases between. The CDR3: CASRQVSSYNEQYF. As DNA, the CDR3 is TGTGCCAGCAGGCAGGTAAGCTCCTACAATGAGCAGTACTTC.

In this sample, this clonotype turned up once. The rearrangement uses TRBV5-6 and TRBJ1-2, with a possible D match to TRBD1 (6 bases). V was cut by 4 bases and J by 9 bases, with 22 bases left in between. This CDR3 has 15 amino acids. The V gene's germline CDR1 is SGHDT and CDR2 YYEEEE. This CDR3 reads CASSGEGEANPSYTF. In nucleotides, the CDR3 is TGTGCCAGCAGCGGCGAGGGGGAGGCCAATCCCAGCTACACCTTC.

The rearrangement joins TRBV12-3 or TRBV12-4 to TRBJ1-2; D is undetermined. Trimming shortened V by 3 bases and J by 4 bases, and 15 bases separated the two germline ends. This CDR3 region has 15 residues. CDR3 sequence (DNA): TGTGCCAGCAGTTTTTTTCTCGGGTTAATCTATGGCTACACCTTC. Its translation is CASSFFLGLIYGYTF.